The present T cell receptor (beta chain) was sequenced within a study of T cells in Graves' hyperthyroidism and ophthalmopathy. The V and J ends lost 3 bases and 4 bases respectively, with 10 bases between them. CDR1 is KGHSH and CDR2 is LQKENI in the germline V gene. The CDR3 totals 13 residues. The PBMCs were sourced from fresh peripheral blood (about 9.6 ml). What was amplified from RNA transcripts were TCR beta CDR3 regions. The HTBI primer set drove a first-round RT-PCR of the TCR CDR3. TCRdb processed the multiplex PCR reads anew with MiXCR; each CDR3 protein has one entry. The data hold almost 350,000 distinct CDR3 sequences, with 15% to 20% observed a single time.

The clonotype comes from a woman aged 40 to 50 with Graves' ophthalmopathy. Material: blood. The gene calls are TRBV18 and TRBJ2-7, with D possibly being TRBD2 (5 bases). CDR3 sequence reads: CASSPSADYEQYF. CDR3 bases: TGTGCCAGCTCACCGTCAGCGGATTACGAGCAGTACTTC.